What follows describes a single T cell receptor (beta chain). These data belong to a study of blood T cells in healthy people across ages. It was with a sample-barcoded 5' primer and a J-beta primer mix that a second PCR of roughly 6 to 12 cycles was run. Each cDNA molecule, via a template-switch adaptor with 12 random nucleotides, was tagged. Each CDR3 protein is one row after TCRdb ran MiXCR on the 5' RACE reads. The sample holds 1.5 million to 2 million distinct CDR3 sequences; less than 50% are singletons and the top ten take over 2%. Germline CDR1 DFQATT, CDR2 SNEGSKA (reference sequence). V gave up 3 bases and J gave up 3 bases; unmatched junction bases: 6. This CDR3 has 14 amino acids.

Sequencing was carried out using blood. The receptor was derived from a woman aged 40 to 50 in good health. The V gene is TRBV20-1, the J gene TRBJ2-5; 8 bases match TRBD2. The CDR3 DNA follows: TGCAGTGCTAGCACCGGGACTAGAGAAGAGACCCAGTACTTC. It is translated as CSASTGTREETQYF.